This note documents a single TCR beta chain sequence. Antigen specificity is unknown. Other DNA sequences in the sample encode the same CDR3. V was clipped by 2 bases and J by 2 bases; unmatched bases: 2. CDR1 and CDR2 (germline): SGHTA, FQGNSA. This CDR3 has 15 amino acids. This record comes from a study of shared clonotypes between healthy human individuals. Across the whole study: With ages of 18 to 49, the donors were a couple of women and three men.

Libraries were prepared by immunoSEQ multiplex PCR; TCRdb keeps only in-frame clonotypes and omits some of them. The table has a few million clones, 90% to 96% seen once. Whole-study findings and limits: The sampled material consisted only of blood, and tissue repertoires are likely to differ. Limitation of the genetic and exposure-history diversity represented came from the few donors.

The chain recombines TRBV7-2 with TRBJ2-2; 7 bases are a match to TRBD1. The specimen was naive CD4+ T cells sorted from blood. The subset: CD45RA+ positively selected. The origin of this receptor is a man aged 18 to 29 in good health. The CDR3 DNA reads TGTGCCAGCAGCTTACGACAGGGAAACACCGGGGAGCTGTTTTTT. It yields the protein CASSLRQGNTGELFF.